This TCR beta chain was retrieved from a study of cytomegalovirus exposure and HLA in healthy donors. Primers included in the PCR were 60 Vbeta and 13 Jbeta primers. This table comes from immunoSEQ multiplex PCR, and its TCRdb copy is limited to in-frame clones, with some not included. The sample includes under 110,000 clones, 76% seen only once; the top ten take around 4%. Germline-derived CDR1 and CDR2 are SGHRS and YFSETQ. Trimming left V 2 bases short and J 4 bases short, with 9 bases between. This CDR3 is built from 13 residues. Sequencing was done on a sample of PBMCs. The origin of this receptor is a middle-aged man in good health and CMV-seronegative. The rearrangement uses TRBV5-1 and TRBJ1-1; D is uncertain. The CDR3 here is CASSFGEATEAFF. CDR3 nucleotide sequence: TGCGCCAGCAGCTTCGGCGAGGCCACTGAAGCTTTCTTT.